These T cell receptor beta chains were read from a single sample in a study of Graves' ophthalmopathy and Graves' hyperthyroidism. TCRdb reanalysed the multiplex PCR reads using MiXCR and keeps one entry per CDR3 protein. This sample has approximately 210,000 distinct CDR3 sequences, with roughly 21% found just once. The specimen was peripheral blood. Receptors originate from a woman aged 50 to 65 with Graves' ophthalmopathy. Both conserved end residues are part of each CDR3. The order of the fields is D gene, clone size, J gene, V gene, CDR3 protein, CDR3 DNA. The D gene is left open where the match is weak. Clone size is stated in some rows and not others, as once, few, many or a class when expanded.

. | . | TRBJ2-7 | TRBV6-2/TRBV6-3 | CASSYSRDFSYEQYF | TGTGCCAGCAGTTACTCCAGGGACTTCTCCTACGAGCAGTACTTC
TRBD1 | . | TRBJ2-7 | TRBV10-3 | CAISEGLTGAGYEQYF | TGTGCCATCAGTGAGGGGTTAACAGGGGCAGGATACGAGCAGTACTTC
. | many | TRBJ2-4 | TRBV6-1 | CASSGDLGGKNIQYF | TGTGCCAGCAGTGGAGATTTAGGGGGCAAAAACATTCAGTACTTC
TRBD1 | many | TRBJ2-4 | TRBV6-5 | CASSTQGAGAKNIQYF | TGTGCCAGCAGTACTCAGGGGGCCGGGGCCAAAAACATTCAGTACTTC
. | . | TRBJ1-1 | TRBV29-1 | CSVVLGGIGNTEAFF | TGCAGCGTTGTCCTAGGGGGGATAGGGAACACTGAAGCTTTCTTT
. | few | TRBJ2-2 | TRBV2 | CARQNTGELFF | TGTGCCAGACAAAACACCGGGGAGCTGTTTTTT
. | . | TRBJ1-1 | TRBV6-5 | CASSYYRMNTEAFF | TGTGCCAGCAGTTACTACAGGATGAACACTGAAGCTTTCTTT
. | few | TRBJ1-5 | TRBV3-1 | CASSPRVGNQPQHF | TGTGCCAGCAGCCCCAGAGTGGGGAACCAGCCCCAGCATTTT
. | many | TRBJ2-7 | TRBV13 | CASSLRSGPYEQYF | TGTGCCAGCAGCTTAAGGTCCGGCCCCTACGAGCAGTACTTC
. | many | TRBJ2-7 | TRBV20-1 | CSAPTSSSYEQYF | TGCAGTGCTCCCACCTCTAGCTCCTACGAGCAGTACTTC
. | many | TRBJ2-5 | TRBV28 | CASSLLGTYQETQYF | TGTGCCAGCAGCCTCCTCGGGACTTACCAAGAGACCCAGTACTTC
. | many | TRBJ2-7 | TRBV4-1 | CASSHLTVEQYF | TGCGCCAGCAGCCACCTTACCGTCGAGCAGTACTTC
. | . | TRBJ1-5 | TRBV5-1 | CASSPEGRYSNQPQHF | TGCGCCAGCAGCCCCGAGGGCCGATATAGCAATCAGCCCCAGCATTTT
. | . | TRBJ2-7 | TRBV9 | CASSVGGGDEQYF | TGTGCCAGCAGCGTAGGGGGTGGGGACGAGCAGTACTTC
. | many | TRBJ2-2 | TRBV2 | CASRDFYTGELFF | TGTGCCAGCAGGGACTTTTACACCGGGGAGCTGTTTTTT
. | . | TRBJ1-1 | TRBV6-1 | CASSERTTEAFF | TGTGCCAGCAGTGAAAGGACAACTGAAGCTTTCTTT
TRBD1 | many | TRBJ2-2 | TRBV6-1 | CASRGRSGTENTGELFF | TGTGCCAGCAGAGGAAGGTCCGGGACAGAAAACACCGGGGAGCTGTTTTTT
. | many | TRBJ2-7 | TRBV20-1 | CSARDRAINYEQYF | TGCAGTGCTAGAGACAGGGCAATTAACTACGAGCAGTACTTC
. | many | TRBJ2-7 | TRBV28 | CASSGSSYEQYF | TGTGCCAGCAGTGGGAGCTCCTACGAGCAGTACTTC
. | many | TRBJ2-5 | TRBV2 | CASREGGLETQYF | TGTGCCAGCAGGGAGGGGGGATTGGAGACCCAGTACTTC
. | . | TRBJ2-7 | TRBV11-2 | CASSFGPEQYF | TGTGCCAGCAGCTTTGGCCCGGAGCAGTACTTC
. | many | TRBJ2-5 | TRBV7-9 | CASGLKETQYF | TGTGCCAGCGGTTTAAAAGAGACCCAGTACTTC
. | many | TRBJ2-7 | TRBV12-3/TRBV12-4 | CASNLGNPLYEQYF | TGTGCCAGCAACTTAGGTAACCCTCTCTACGAGCAGTACTTC
. | many | TRBJ1-2 | TRBV12-3/TRBV12-4 | CASSLEGANYGYTF | TGTGCCAGCAGTTTAGAAGGAGCTAACTATGGCTACACCTTC
. | . | TRBJ1-2 | TRBV7-8 | CASRVTGQYGYTF | TGTGCCAGCCGAGTGACAGGCCAGTATGGCTACACCTTC
. | many | TRBJ1-2 | TRBV12-3/TRBV12-4 | CASSFGGPAAF | TGTGCCAGCAGTTTTGGGGGACCTGCGGCCTTC
. | . | TRBJ1-1 | TRBV12-3/TRBV12-4 | CASRSAVTEAFF | TGTGCCAGCAGATCTGCTGTGACTGAAGCTTTCTTT
TRBD2 | many | TRBJ2-7 | TRBV20-1 | CSASSNSGRAYEQYF | TGCAGTGCTAGTTCAAATAGCGGGAGGGCCTACGAGCAGTACTTC
. | many | TRBJ1-2 | TRBV19 | CASSLTQGFNYGYTF | TGTGCCAGTAGTCTTACTCAGGGATTTAACTATGGCTACACCTTC
. | many | TRBJ1-6 | TRBV7-8 | CASSLLSSEGNSPLHF | TGTGCCAGCAGCTTATTGTCTTCGGAGGGTAATTCACCCCTCCACTTT
TRBD2 | many | TRBJ2-5 | TRBV20-1 | CSASGRAAQETQYF | TGCAGTGCTAGTGGGAGGGCAGCACAAGAGACCCAGTACTTC
TRBD2 | many | TRBJ2-7 | TRBV7-8 | CASRDTSGSNPTYEQYF | TGTGCCAGCAGAGACACTAGCGGGAGCAATCCGACCTACGAGCAGTACTTC
TRBD1 | many | TRBJ2-7 | TRBV6-1 | CASTPREGDRDYEQYF | TGTGCCAGCACTCCCCGCGAGGGCGACAGGGACTACGAGCAGTACTTC
. | . | TRBJ1-6 | TRBV3-1 | CASSQGGDRGSPLHF | TGTGCCAGCAGTCAAGGAGGGGATCGGGGTTCACCCCTCCACTTT
. | many | TRBJ2-5 | TRBV12-3/TRBV12-4 | CASSFIAETQYF | TGTGCCAGCAGTTTCATAGCGGAGACCCAGTACTTC
. | many | TRBJ1-3 | TRBV29-1 | CSVRTGNTIYF | TGCAGCGTCCGGACTGGAAACACCATATATTTT
TRBD1 | . | TRBJ1-5 | TRBV6-1 | CAGTAGQGADQPQHF | TGTGCCGGCACGGCGGGACAGGGCGCGGATCAGCCCCAGCATTTT
TRBD1 | many | TRBJ2-7 | TRBV2 | CASNPGQGSYEQYF | TGTGCCTCGAACCCGGGACAGGGGTCCTACGAGCAGTACTTC
TRBD1 | many | TRBJ1-5 | TRBV11-2 | CASSLRGGTGGNQPQHF | TGTGCCAGCAGCTTAAGAGGCGGGACAGGGGGAAATCAGCCCCAGCATTTT
TRBD1 | many | TRBJ1-5 | TRBV12-3/TRBV12-4 | CASSLRQGGQPQHF | TGTGCCAGCAGTTTGCGGCAGGGGGGACAGCCCCAGCATTTT
. | many | TRBJ1-3 | TRBV3-1 | CASSAGTTGNTIYF | TGTGCCAGCAGCGCCGGGACAACCGGAAACACCATATATTTT
. | . | TRBJ1-5 | TRBV6-1 | CASSEEEGGNQPQHF | TGTGCCAGCAGTGAAGAGGAGGGGGGCAATCAGCCCCAGCATTTT
. | many | TRBJ1-2 | TRBV5-1 | CASSPQETIYGYTF | TGCGCCAGCAGCCCCCAAGAGACAATCTATGGCTACACCTTC